This note documents a single TCR beta chain sequence. Its antigen is not identified. Germline CDR1 is KGHDR and CDR2 is SFDVKD. CDR3 length equals 17 residues. V shed 4 bases and J shed 3 bases, with 17 bases lying between them. After 5'RACE with constant-segment primers, TCR alpha and TCR beta cDNA libraries carrying sample barcodes and UMIs were obtained. TCRdb reanalysed the 5' RACE reads using MiXCR and keeps one entry per CDR3 protein. The repertoire holds hundreds of thousands of distinct CDR3 sequences, over 20% seen once, with around 12% in the top ten. This sample is drawn from a study of T-cell memory formation after mild COVID-19. Study findings and constraints: Later expanders leaned toward CD4+, whereas clones contracting from day 15 to 85 were balanced CD4/CD8. Contracting CD8+ clones were enriched in EMRA, CD4+ mainly in CM and EM.

This receptor was identified in an adult woman who had mild COVID-19 (a few samples of this study predate the infection). Cell type and time point are not known. The sequencing sample was made of PBMCs or a T cell subset sorted from them (not recorded which). This chain joins TRBV24-1 and TRBJ2-2; D is ambiguous. The CDR3 region is CATSEGLQGKHTGELFF. CDR3 nucleotides: TGTGCCACCAGTGAAGGTTTGCAAGGGAAGCACACCGGGGAGCTGTTTTTT.